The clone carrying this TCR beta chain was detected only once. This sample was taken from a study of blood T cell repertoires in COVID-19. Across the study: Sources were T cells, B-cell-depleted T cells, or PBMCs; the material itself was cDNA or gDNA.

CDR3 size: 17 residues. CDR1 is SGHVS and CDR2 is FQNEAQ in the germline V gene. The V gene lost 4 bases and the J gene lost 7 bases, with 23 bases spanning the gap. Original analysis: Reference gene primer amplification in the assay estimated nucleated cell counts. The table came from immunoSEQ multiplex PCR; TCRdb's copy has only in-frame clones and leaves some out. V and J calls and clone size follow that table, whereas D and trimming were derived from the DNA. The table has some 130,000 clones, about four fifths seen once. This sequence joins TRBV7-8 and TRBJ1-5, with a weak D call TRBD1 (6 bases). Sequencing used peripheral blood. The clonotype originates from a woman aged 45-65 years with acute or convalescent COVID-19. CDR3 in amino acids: CASSSGTTVAKGQPQHF. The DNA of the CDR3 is TGTGCCAGCAGCTCCGGGACAACCGTTGCCAAGGGGCAGCCCCAGCATTTT.